This record covers a single T cell receptor (beta chain). Germline is not matched at one junction end, which may reflect a read error. CDR1 and CDR2 (germline): KGHDR, SFDVKD. The CDR3 consists of 9 residues. The sample is drawn from a study of blood T cell repertoires in COVID-19. Turning to the study itself: Sites across the United States, Italy and Spain contributed samples from acute and convalescent COVID-19. From T cells, B-cell-depleted T cells, or PBMCs came the material, which was cDNA or gDNA.

Per the study methods: Estimation of nucleated cell counts relied on the amplification of reference gene primers. Repertoires were generated with immunoSEQ multiplex PCR, while TCRdb's copy carries only in-frame clones and drops some. From that table come the V and J calls and clone size; the DNA was used to work out D and trimming. The sample shows over 150,000 clones, approximately 87% of them seen only once. Followed longitudinally, the Seattle patients had been enrolled during active infection. The chain recombines TRBV24-1 with TRBJ2-7; perhaps TRBD2 as D (6 bases). The TCR was taken from an older woman with COVID-19, enrolled during active disease. The source material was peripheral blood. Here the CDR3 DNA reads TGTGCCACCACCGGAGGGGACTGCTTC. It specifies CATTGGDCF.